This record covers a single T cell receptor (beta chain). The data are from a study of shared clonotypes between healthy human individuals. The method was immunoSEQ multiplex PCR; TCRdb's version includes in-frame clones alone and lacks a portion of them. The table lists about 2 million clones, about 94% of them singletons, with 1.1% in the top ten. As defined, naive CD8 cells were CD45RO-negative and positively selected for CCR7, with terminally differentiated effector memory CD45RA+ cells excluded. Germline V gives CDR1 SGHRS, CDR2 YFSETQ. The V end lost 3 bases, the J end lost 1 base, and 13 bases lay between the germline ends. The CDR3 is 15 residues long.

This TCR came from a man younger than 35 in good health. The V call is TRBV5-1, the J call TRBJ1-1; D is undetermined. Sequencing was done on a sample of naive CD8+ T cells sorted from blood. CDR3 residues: CASSSAGVGNTEAFF. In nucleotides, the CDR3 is TGCGCCAGCAGCTCTGCTGGGGTGGGGAACACTGAAGCTTTCTTT. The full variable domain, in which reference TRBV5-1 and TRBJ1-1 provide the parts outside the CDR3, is KAGVTQTPRYLIKTRGQQVTLSCSPISGHRSVSWYQQTPGQGLQFLFEYFSETQRNKGNFPGRFSGRQFSNSRSEMNVSTLELGDSALYLCASSSAGVGNTEAFFGQGTRLTVV.